This T cell receptor (beta chain) emerged from a study of neurological immune-mediated disorders. The length of the CDR3 is 17 residues. The germline gives CDR1 MNHEY, CDR2 SMNVEV (reference sequence). This clonotype was observed at least ten times. Its ends do not fully match the called genes, so a read error is possible. 5'RACE with 10-nucleotide random UMIs produced the cDNA. TCRdb used MiXCR to reprocess the 5' RACE reads, holding one entry per CDR3 protein. The sample consists of about 21,000 distinct CDR3 sequences, around 6.2% of them appearing once. The V gene is TRBV27, the J gene TRBJ1-1; perhaps TRBD1 as D (5 bases). This receptor was identified in a man younger than 35 in good health. Sequenced material: CD8+ T cells from blood. In nucleotides, the CDR3 is TGTGCCAGTAGTTTAAATCCCCATCAGGACATGCACACTGAAGCTTTCTTT. It encodes CASSLNPHQDMHTEAFF.